Sequencing of this T cell receptor beta chain was carried out in a study of blood T cell repertoires in COVID-19. On the study more broadly: T cells, B-cell-depleted T cells, or PBMCs supplied cDNA or gDNA.

Repertoires were generated with immunoSEQ multiplex PCR, while TCRdb's copy carries only in-frame clones and drops some. The data show some 78,000 clones, with 90% seen just once and about 1% held by the top ten. CDR3 size: 13 residues. V was cut by 2 bases and J by 4 bases, with 8 bases left in between. CDR1 is ENHRY, CDR2 SYGVKD, per germline. This receptor was obtained from a woman in her fifties or sixties in a cohort sampled during active COVID-19. Sample: peripheral blood. The chain recombines TRBV10-3 with TRBJ1-1; perhaps TRBD1 as D (5 bases). The CDR3 sequence: CAISEDSFTEAFF. DNA of the CDR3: TGTGCCATCAGTGAGGACAGTTTCACTGAAGCTTTCTTT.